Listed below are T cell receptor beta chains from one sample, sequenced in a study of spatial heterogeneity in lung cancer. MiXCR was run by TCRdb on the 5' RACE reads, yielding one entry per CDR3 protein. Of 20,000 to 30,000 distinct CDR3 sequences detected, around 8.8% appear once; the ten largest clones hold approximately 7.5%. This specimen consisted of lung tumor tissue, obtained at surgery. The receptors come from a male donor with early-stage non-small cell lung cancer. The CDR3 runs from the conserved cysteine through the conserved F or W. Fields, in order: J gene, V gene, CDR3 protein.

TRBJ2-3 | TRBV7-9 | CASSREYTQYF
TRBJ1-3 | TRBV9 | CASSVLGQLNSGNTIYF
TRBJ2-7 | TRBV20-1 | CSARSLGHLTYEQYF
TRBJ2-1 | TRBV9 | CASSVGMPWDNEQFF
TRBJ2-5 | TRBV7-2 | CASSSGPTVKTQYF
TRBJ2-1 | TRBV23-1 | CASSQLRPLGRFF
TRBJ2-2 | TRBV6-5 | CASCRAGERRTGELFF
TRBJ2-7 | TRBV4-3 | CASSQDPGTGVEQYF
TRBJ2-2 | TRBV11-2 | CASSPTGPTGELFF
TRBJ1-2 | TRBV7-6 | CASSLAGTGGASGGYTF
TRBJ1-2 | TRBV6-2/TRBV6-3 | CASSYSSSGTAYTGYTF
TRBJ1-2 | TRBV5-1 | CASSLSAQPGRNLYGYTF
TRBJ2-1 | TRBV4-2 | CASSHQMTLSLYNEQLF
TRBJ1-3 | TRBV3-1 | CASSLPGRTGNTIYF
TRBJ2-4 | TRBV3-1 | CASSPRQGQGDKNIQYF
TRBJ2-2 | TRBV20-1 | CSAKPGLAGTGELFF
TRBJ1-2 | TRBV7-2 | CASSQSTGARYGYTF
TRBJ1-5 | TRBV6-5 | CASSPRRVGQPQHF
TRBJ2-5 | TRBV28 | CASTTRGVTQETQYF
TRBJ2-1 | TRBV19 | CASSIDIGFGDNEQFF
TRBJ2-4 | TRBV7-2 | CASSSPGGNIQYF
TRBJ1-2 | TRBV5-1 | CASSLGLTANYGYTF
TRBJ1-4 | TRBV7-2 | CASSRQVNEKLFF
TRBJ2-1 | TRBV7-3 | CASSRDRGGNEQFF
TRBJ2-7 | TRBV9 | CASSVGRDTYEQYF
TRBJ1-2 | TRBV28 | CASSFFDRQNYGYTF
TRBJ2-7 | TRBV11-1 | CASSSLPGPYEQYF
TRBJ1-1 | TRBV7-2 | CASSKGWTEAFF
TRBJ2-4 | TRBV11-3 | CASSLGQGNIQYF
TRBJ1-2 | TRBV6-4 | CASSESMGFKWNYGYTF
TRBJ2-3 | TRBV25-1 | CASSDGTQYF